The following is a T cell receptor (beta chain) sequence with its context. TCRdb processed the 5' RACE reads anew with MiXCR; each CDR3 protein has one entry. The repertoire holds 500,000 to 700,000 distinct CDR3 sequences, with about 7.1% as singletons. This entry comes from a study of identical twins. The CDR3 contains 19 residues. The germline V gene encodes CDR1 MNHEY and CDR2 SMNVEV (reference sequence). Germline trimming cut 1 base from V and 0 bases from J; bases unmatched to any gene: 8. This same sample was also taken into another study, of yellow fever vaccine responses in identical twins.

Material: PBMCs. This rearrangement joins TRBV27 to TRBJ2-6; 8 bases line up with TRBD1. This clonotype was sampled from a woman between 18 and 29 years old in good health. CDR3 loop: CASSLWDRTVLSGANVLTF. For the CDR3, the DNA is TGTGCCAGCAGTTTATGGGACAGGACGGTCCTCTCTGGGGCCAACGTCCTGACTTTC.